This T cell receptor beta chain was documented in a study of T and B cells in COVID-19 patients. At the level of the study: Of approximately 19 active-infection patients, 11 to 12 were critically ill with mechanical ventilation or extracorporeal membrane oxygenation.

Germline CDR1 is SGHRS and CDR2 is YFSETQ. This CDR3 region has 15 residues. Trimming cost V 1 base and J 4 bases, with 9 bases left between them. Each TRB amplification used about 230-550 ng of genomic DNA from blood. This clonotype was observed a few times. Multiplex PCR with BIOMED2 TRB-A/B primer pools amplified TRB rearrangements. Using its own MiXCR run on the multiplex PCR reads, TCRdb lists one record per CDR3 protein. Of about 8,900 distinct CDR3 sequences listed, about a third are singletons. This rearrangement joins TRBV5-1 to TRBJ2-6; perhaps TRBD1 as D (6 bases). The sample consisted of blood. The receptor's source is a human donor with active COVID-19. In DNA, the CDR3 is TGCGCCAGCAGCTTGCCAGGGGCAGGGGCCAACGTCCTGACTTTC. This translates into CASSLPGAGANVLTF. The full variable domain, its missing parts supplied by reference TRBV5-1 and TRBJ2-6, is KAGVTQTPRYLIKTRGQQVTLSCSPISGHRSVSWYQQTPGQGLQFLFEYFSETQRNKGNFPGRFSGRQFSNSRSEMNVSTLELGDSALYLCASSLPGAGANVLTFGAGSRLTVL.